This entry lists 22 T cell receptor beta chains sequenced from one sample in a study of T cell responses to AZD1222 COVID-19 vaccine. Profiled with immunoSEQ multiplex PCR; TCRdb holds only in-frame clones, not every one. The sample has around 88,000 clones; 86% are singletons. Sequences were derived from peripheral blood, sampled on day 0 of AZD1222 vaccination. Receptors were obtained from an adult in good health.

This CDR3 is CASSSQGFGTEAFF. The CDR3 DNA sequence: TGTGCCAGCAGCTCACAGGGATTCGGCACTGAAGCTTTCTTT. J is TRBJ1-1 and V is TRBV7-9; tentatively, D is TRBD1 (6 bases). V lost 4 bases and J lost 4, with 13 bases in between. The CDR3 spans 14 residues. Germline assignment: CDR1 SEHNR and CDR2 FQNEAQ (reference sequence).

This chain links TRBV6-4 with TRBJ1-2, with D possibly matching TRBD1 (5 bases). Trimming stripped 5 bases from V and 5 bases from J, with 15 bases between. Germline loops: CDR1 MRHNA, CDR2 SNTAGT. The CDR3 consists of 14 residues. CDR3 protein: CASSPRGEEYGYTF. CDR3 coding DNA: TGTGCCAGCAGTCCCCGGGGGGAAGAATATGGCTACACCTTC.

The chain recombines TRBV18 with TRBJ2-5; a possible D gene is TRBD2 (5 bases). Germline V gene lookup returns CDR1 KGHSH and CDR2 LQKENI. Trimming shortened V by 0 bases and J by 4 bases, and 12 bases separated the two germline ends. The CDR3 sequence is 15 residues long. The CDR3 nucleotides are TGTGCCAGCTCACCACCTATGAGGGCCCGAGAGACCCAGTACTTC. Encoded protein: CASSPPMRARETQYF. Full variable domain (outside the CDR3, taken from reference TRBV18 and TRBJ2-5): NAGVMQNPRHLVRRRGQEARLRCSPMKGHSHVYWYRQLPEEGLKFMVYLQKENIIDESGMPKERFSAEFPKEGPSILRIQQVVRGDSAAYFCASSPPMRARETQYFGPGTRLLVL.

This clone was counted a single time. CDR3 sequence: CASSQRTSGRQYF. The CDR3 DNA is TGTGCCAGCAGCCAGAGGACTAGCGGGAGACAGTATTTT. The rearrangement joins TRBV7-3 to TRBJ2-3; TRBD2 matches 13 bases. There are 13 residues in the CDR3. Germline V gene lookup returns CDR1 SGHTA and CDR2 FQGTGA. Trimming at V came to 5 bases and at J to 12 bases, leaving 5 bases not matched to a gene.

The rearrangement links TRBV9 to TRBJ1-5; D is unclear. Trimming removed 0 bases at V and 0 bases at J, with 10 bases between. The germline CDR1 and CDR2 sequences are SGDLS and YYNGEE. The CDR3 contains 16 residues. The CDR3 loop reads CASSVGPGYSNQPQHF. The CDR3 DNA follows: TGTGCCAGCAGCGTAGGGCCCGGTTATAGCAATCAGCCCCAGCATTTT.

The V gene is TRBV9, the J gene TRBJ1-4; D is undetermined. The CDR3 is 17 amino acids. V lost 0 bases and J lost 0, with 12 bases in between. CDR1 and CDR2 from the germline V gene are SGDLS and YYNGEE. The CDR3: CASSVGWKSTTNEKLFF. The DNA of the CDR3 is TGTGCCAGCAGCGTAGGGTGGAAGTCTACAACTAATGAAAAACTGTTTTTT.

The genes are TRBV28 and TRBJ1-3, with D hard to call. The CDR3 has 13 amino acids. V lost 7 bases and J 1 base, leaving 8 bases between the germline ends. The germline CDR1 and CDR2 sequences are MDHEN and SYDVKM. The CDR3 region is CASISGSGNTIYF. Written as DNA, the CDR3 is TGTGCCAGCATCTCTGGGTCTGGAAACACCATATATTTT. Full variable domain (remainder filled in from reference TRBV28 and TRBJ1-3): DVKVTQSSRYLVKRTGEKVFLECVQDMDHENMFWYRQDPGLGLRLIYFSYDVKMKEKGDIPEGYSVSREKKERFSLILESASTNQTSMYLCASISGSGNTIYFGEGSWLTVV.

The chain has TRBV3-1 (or the pseudogene TRBV3-2) and TRBJ1-1; D not certain. V lost 4 bases, J lost 6 bases, and 15 bases lay in between. This CDR3 comprises 14 residues. CDR1 is LGHDT, CDR2 YNNKEL, per germline (reference sequence). For the CDR3, the DNA is TGTGCCAGCAGCCGTGGTCTGGGGAGCTCTGAAGCTTTCTTT. This encodes CASSRGLGSSEAFF.

Turning to this clone: Additional DNA sequences in this sample encode the identical CDR3. V usage is TRBV3-1 (or the pseudogene TRBV3-2) and J usage is TRBJ1-5, with D possibly being TRBD1 (5 bases). V was pared by 2 bases and J by 7 bases, with 12 bases between. CDR1 is LGHDT, CDR2 YNNKEL, per germline (reference sequence). CDR3 size: 14 residues. The CDR3 loop is CASSQQGGGQPQHF. The CDR3 DNA reads TGTGCCAGCAGCCAACAGGGTGGGGGACAGCCCCAGCATTTT.

The chain is built from TRBV4-2 and TRBJ2-1, with TRBD2 matching over 9 bases. There are 16 residues in the CDR3. With 4 bases clipped from V and 7 bases from J, the junction kept 11 bases outside the gene matches. In germline, CDR1 is LGHNA, CDR2 YNFKEQ. The CDR3 loop reads CASSLQAGGTWNEQFF. The CDR3 DNA follows: TGTGCCAGCAGCCTCCAAGCGGGGGGCACTTGGAATGAGCAGTTCTTC.

Remarks on this clone: Other DNA sequences within the sample encode an identical CDR3. V gene TRBV9 combines with J gene TRBJ2-3; D gene unclear. This CDR3 is 13 amino acids long. V dropped 0 bases and J dropped 1 base, with 3 bases sitting between them. CDR1 is SGDLS, CDR2 YYNGEE, per germline. CDR3 bases: TGTGCCAGCAGCGTAGGTGGCACAGATACGCAGTATTTT. This translates into CASSVGGTDTQYF.

This chain uses TRBV2 with TRBJ1-2; unclear D gene. The germline V and J ends were trimmed by 1 base and 6 bases, with 12 bases remaining between them. Germline V gene lookup returns CDR1 SNHLY and CDR2 FYNNEI. The CDR3 loop spans 14 amino acids. The CDR3 bases are TGTGCCAGCAGTGAAGATAGGGAAATCCATGGCTACACCTTC. Translated: CASSEDREIHGYTF.

The genes are TRBV28 and TRBJ1-5, with 12 positions matching TRBD1. V gave up 4 bases and J gave up 6 bases; unmatched junction bases: 4. Germline V gene sequence: CDR1 MDHEN, CDR2 SYDVKM. This CDR3 spans 15 amino acids. This CDR3 is CASSSGQGATQPQHF. For the CDR3, the DNA is TGTGCCAGCAGTTCGGGACAGGGGGCAACTCAGCCCCAGCATTTT.

This chain uses TRBV19 with TRBJ2-1; TRBD2 matches 9 bases. This CDR3 is built from 15 residues. J gave up 7 bases and V 5 bases, and 9 bases lay outside the gene matches. CDR1 is LNHDA, CDR2 SQIVND, per germline (reference sequence). In DNA form, the CDR3 reads TGTGCCAGTAGTCCCCAGGTAGCGGGAGCGAATGAGCAGTTCTTC. It codes for CASSPQVAGANEQFF.

The gene calls are TRBV19 and TRBJ1-2; D is possibly TRBD1 (5 bases). Germline values: CDR1 LNHDA, CDR2 SQIVND (reference sequence). The CDR3 covers 15 residues. V gave up 6 bases and J gave up 2 bases, with 16 bases separating them. The CDR3, as DNA: TGTGCCAGTAGCCCATCCCGGTGGGACAACTATGGCTACACCTTC. Its translation is CASSPSRWDNYGYTF.

The chain links TRBV18 to TRBJ2-7; 9 nucleotides agree with TRBD2. V was pared by 3 bases and J by 5 bases, with 17 bases of the junction left unmatched. The CDR3 covers 18 residues. CDR1 KGHSH and CDR2 LQKENI come from the germline V gene. CDR3 in amino acids: CASSPRDRPTSGANEQYF. CDR3 nucleotides: TGTGCCAGCTCACCTAGGGATCGCCCGACTAGCGGTGCCAACGAGCAGTACTTC.

The chain links TRBV24-1 to TRBJ2-1, with TRBD2 matching over 7 bases. V was pared by 8 bases and J by 7 bases, with 10 bases of the junction left unmatched. The length of the CDR3 is 14 residues. Per the germline V gene, CDR1 is KGHDR and CDR2 is SFDVKD. The CDR3 reads CATKASGDGNEQFF. The CDR3 DNA reads as TGTGCCACCAAGGCGAGCGGGGATGGTAATGAGCAGTTCTTC.

The chain combines TRBV6-1 with TRBJ1-5; D is uncertain. Germline V gene sequence: CDR1 MNHNS, CDR2 SASEGT. This CDR3 region has 14 residues. V was trimmed by 1 base and J by 7 bases, leaving 11 bases between them. DNA for the CDR3: TGTGCCAGCAGTGAAGTGGTTGCCGGCCAGCCCCAGCATTTT. This encodes CASSEVVAGQPQHF.

The rearrangement uses TRBV19 and TRBJ1-1, with 9 bases matching TRBD1. The CDR3 covers 13 residues. The V gene end was trimmed by 5 bases and the J gene end by 11 bases; junction bases not matched to a gene: 9. From germline, CDR1 is LNHDA and CDR2 SQIVND (reference sequence). CDR3 protein: CASSATGTGTAFF. The CDR3 region has the DNA TGTGCCAGTAGTGCGACCGGGACAGGGACGGCTTTCTTT.

J is TRBJ2-2 and V is TRBV28; possibly TRBD1 for D (7 bases). V shed 11 bases and J shed 5 bases, with 15 bases lying between them. The CDR3 runs to 13 residues. The germline CDR1 and CDR2 sequences are MDHEN and SYDVKM. The CDR3 coding sequence is TGTGCCCTCCGGAGGGGGCTAACCGGGGAGCTGTTTTTT. Translated: CALRRGLTGELFF.

The rearrangement joins TRBV19 to TRBJ1-5, with a weak D call TRBD1 (6 bases). The germline V and J ends were trimmed by 7 bases and 3 bases, with 22 bases remaining between them. CDR3 length: 17 amino acids. Germline CDR1 and CDR2: LNHDA and SQIVND (reference sequence). The CDR3 reads CASKGLGRGVINQPQHF. The DNA of the CDR3 is TGTGCCAGTAAAGGCTTGGGCAGGGGCGTCATCAATCAGCCCCAGCATTTT.

The chain recombines TRBV5-1 with TRBJ1-6; maybe TRBD1 (5 bases). The V gene's germline CDR1 is SGHRS and CDR2 YFSETQ. CDR3 length equals 15 residues. Trimming removed 4 bases at V and 7 bases at J, with 15 bases between. The CDR3 here is CASSPQGGANSPLHF. CDR3 sequence (DNA): TGCGCCAGCAGCCCCCAAGGAGGGGCGAATTCACCCCTCCACTTT.